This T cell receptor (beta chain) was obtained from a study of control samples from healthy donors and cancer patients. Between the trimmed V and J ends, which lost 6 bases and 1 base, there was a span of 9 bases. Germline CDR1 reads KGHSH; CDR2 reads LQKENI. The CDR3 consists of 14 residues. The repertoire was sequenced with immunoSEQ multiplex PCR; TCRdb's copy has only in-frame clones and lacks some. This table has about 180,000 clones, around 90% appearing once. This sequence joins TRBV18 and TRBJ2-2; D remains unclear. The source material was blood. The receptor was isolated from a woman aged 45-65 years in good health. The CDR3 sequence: CASSHGQNTGELFF. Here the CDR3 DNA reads TGTGCCAGCTCCCACGGGCAGAACACCGGGGAGCTGTTTTTT.